This T cell receptor beta chain was identified during a study of molecular identifiers for immune sequencing clone quantification. In this sample, this clonotype turned up many times. TCRdb re-called the PCR reads through MiXCR, storing one row per CDR3 protein. The data show roughly 320,000 distinct CDR3 sequences, 24% seen once. This CDR3 comprises 15 residues. The V gene's germline CDR1 is DFQATT and CDR2 SNEGSKA (reference sequence). Trimming cost V 0 bases and J 4 bases, with 15 bases left between them. What was sequenced was naive CD8+ T cells from blood, with Jurkat cell RNA spiked in. Subset described: FACS-sorted CD8+CD4-CCR7+CD45RA+ naive T cells. The chain uses TRBV20-1 and TRBJ2-5; D uncertain. The TCR originated in a human donor in good health. Some libraries in this study had Jurkat cell RNA spiked in. This CDR3 reads CSARDNRLLGETQYF. The CDR3 region has the DNA TGCAGTGCTAGAGATAATCGACTGCTAGGAGAGACCCAGTACTTC.